The sequence of this TCR beta chain was determined in a study of T-cell memory formation after mild COVID-19. Study in general: Largely, TCR clusters stayed within a single donor.

Using its own MiXCR run on the 5' RACE reads, TCRdb lists one record per CDR3 protein. The table lists about 130,000 distinct CDR3 sequences, 17% of them singletons, with roughly 5.3% in the top ten. For this clonotype: Its antigen is undetermined.

CDR1 is MNHEY, CDR2 SVGEGT, per germline. Trimming removed 8 bases from V and 8 bases from J, with 14 bases in between. This CDR3 contains 12 residues. Notes on the study in general: Largely, contracting CD4+ clones fell within CM and EM, and contracting CD8+ clones within EMRA.

The receptor comes from a man aged 18 to 29 who had mild COVID-19 (a few samples of this study predate the infection). Cell type and time point are not known. Sequenced: PBMCs or a T cell subset sorted from them (not recorded which). The gene calls are TRBV6-2 or TRBV6-3 and TRBJ2-3; D is tentatively TRBD1 or TRBD2 (6 bases each). CDR3 coding DNA: TGTGCCAGCCTCACCCGGGGGCGTACGCAGTATTTT. Protein product: CASLTRGRTQYF.